This T cell receptor (beta chain) came from a study of OX40 agonist ivuxolimab in advanced cancers. Study in general: Ivuxolimab, which is an agonistic anti-OX40 (CD134) antibody, was administered to the patients. Melanoma, hepatocellular carcinoma, head and neck or renal cell cancer occurred in dose-escalation patients. Points from the study as a whole: In the 0.1 to 3.0 mg/kg range, CD4+ and CD8+ blood T cells had expanded clonally by week 6. On average, a greater number of expanded clones characterised CD8+ T cells relative to CD4+.

Measured with immunoSEQ multiplex PCR; TCRdb has only the in-frame clones, and not every one. The sample yields around 50,000 clones, 75% to 80% seen once. The length of the CDR3 is 13 residues. Per germline, CDR1 MGHRA and CDR2 YSYEKL. The V gene lost 1 base and the J gene lost 4 bases, with 8 bases spanning the gap. About this clone: The antigen is unknown.

The J gene is TRBJ2-7, the V gene TRBV4-1; tentatively, D is TRBD1 (5 bases). The sample here was CD4+ or CD8+ T cells sorted from blood, taken in a trial of the OX40 agonist ivuxolimab. The clonotype was recovered from an adult with an advanced solid tumor such as melanoma, head and neck, liver or kidney cancer. DNA of the CDR3: TGCGCCAGCAGCCAAGGCTCAGGGTACGAGCAGTACTTC. Translated, it gives CASSQGSGYEQYF.